This TCR beta chain was documented in a study of T cells in Graves' hyperthyroidism and ophthalmopathy (dated by TCRdb to the late 2010s). Study-level background: Peripheral blood was sampled at the time of initial diagnosis, prior to any treatment. A discovery cohort of around 98 patients, roughly 40 with Graves' ophthalmopathy and more than 55 with stable Graves' hyperthyroidism, was used to find distinguishing TCR V-J signatures. An independent validation cohort of fewer than 20 hyperthyroidism patients and 17 patients who later progressed to ophthalmopathy tested prospective prediction of ophthalmopathy. The roughly 90 discovery patients were divided at random into training and test sets in a 7:3 ratio. In addition, the study compared T-cell repertoires in thyroid tissue and in blood from six Graves' hyperthyroidism patients. After blood sampling, hyperthyroidism patients were treated with methimazole at a starting dose of 30 mg daily, and ophthalmopathy patients were treated with high-dose intravenous methylprednisolone. The paper reports TCR Vbeta CDR3 sequencing of roughly 140 peripheral blood samples: over 40 ophthalmopathy, over 70 hyperthyroidism and around 17 progressor patients.

Amplification of TCR beta CDR3 regions was carried out from RNA transcripts. The TCR CDR3 was subjected to a first round of RT-PCR using the HTBI primer set and the Qiagen OneStep RT-PCR kit. Libraries were constructed in a second round of multiplex PCR, after which size selection and purification were carried out. Libraries were sequenced paired-end with 100 bp reads on an Illumina HiSeq2000. The study's own analysis went as follows. Raw data were processed with SOAPnuke, discarding reads with adapters, uncalled bases, mean Phred below 15, or no exact constant-primer or identifier match. COPE v1.2.5 was used to merge the high-quality paired reads, and each unique nucleotide sequence was defined as a clonotype. Clonotypes were aligned to IMGT TRBV, TRBD and TRBJ reference segments using MiTCR v1.1. The analysis included only V-J combinations with a frequency above 0.0001, which together covered more than 99% of the repertoires. The TCS score was defined as the ratio of F50 (clonal expansion) to E x V (chaos), calculated using BLOSUM62-based TCRdist between CDR3 peptides within each V-J. Welch's t-statistics and random forest reduced 500 to 650 V-J features to roughly 13, which were used in a naive Bayes classifier (R e1071). TCRdb reprocessing: public reads trimmed at Q25 with fastp, clones called with MiXCR, in-frame beta chains kept. Entries that share a CDR3 protein sequence are merged under the most common genes and DNA. The authors' filters were not applied to this entry. The sample data list around 260,000 distinct CDR3 sequences, and about 25% of these were observed just once. Of the sample, 25% to 30% falls within the top ten clones.

The CDR3 runs 16 amino acids, cysteine and phenylalanine included. The CDR3 DNA has 48 bases and is translated from base 1. Trimming removed 0 bases from V and 3 bases from J; the gene matches leave 7 bases unexplained. CDR1 DFQATT and CDR2 SNEGSKA are derived from the germline V gene (reference sequence). Hyperthyroidism patients were newly diagnosed, had a disease duration of under 2 months, and were aged 18 to 65 years. The study excluded patients with uncontrolled infections, other autoimmune diseases, pregnancy or lactation. Clinical symptoms, serum thyroxine and TRAb, thyroid ultrasound, and orbital computed tomography formed the basis for the diagnoses. For progressor patients, blood was drawn at the first diagnosis of hyperthyroidism, before any ophthalmopathy symptoms had appeared. Ficoll-Paque density gradient centrifugation was used to isolate PBMCs from about 10 ml of fresh peripheral blood. Progressor patients were first diagnosed with Graves' hyperthyroidism and then developed ophthalmopathy during follow-up. Total RNA was extracted using Trizol reagent, and RNA quality was assessed on an Agilent 2100 Bioanalyzer.

Study-wide conclusions, independent of this receptor: A model built on a 13 V-J signature distinguished ophthalmopathy from stable hyperthyroidism, reaching around 88% sensitivity and about 81% specificity in cross-validation and 80%/75% in testing. No statistical method was used to fix the sample size in advance, and group allocation was not hidden from the investigators. Most expanded thyroid clonotypes (frequency above 0.001) were also detected in blood, suggesting blood repertoires may reflect thyroid immune responses. In validation, progression to ophthalmopathy was predicted by the model with 70% to 71% sensitivity and 72% to 85% specificity, a median of 6.5 months before onset.

Regarding this clonotype: The antigen this receptor binds is unknown. No quality values exist for individual bases; no much larger clone is one base distant.

The sequencing input was blood. This receptor was identified in a man aged 35 to 55 with Graves' hyperthyroidism that later progressed to Graves' ophthalmopathy. The rearranged segments are TRBV20-1 and TRBJ2-5; 10 bases in the junction line up with TRBD2. The CDR3 sequence is CSARDQREGLKETQYF. The nucleotides read TGCAGTGCTAGAGATCAGCGGGAGGGCCTCAAAGAGACCCAGTACTTC.